This passage covers 32 T cell receptor beta chains from one sample sequenced in a study of cytomegalovirus exposure and HLA in healthy donors. The primer mix had 60 Vbeta and 13 Jbeta primers. The data were produced by immunoSEQ multiplex PCR, yet TCRdb's version contains in-frame clones alone and is incomplete. The profile shows 85,000 to 100,000 clones, around 82% of them singletons. Sequences were obtained from PBMCs. The origin of the receptors is a woman aged 60-75 years in good health and CMV-seronegative.

V is TRBV6-5 and J is TRBJ2-7; 10 bases align to TRBD2. V gave up 8 bases and J gave up 6 bases; unmatched junction bases: 7. Germline CDR1 and CDR2: MNHEY and SVGAGI. This CDR3 has 13 residues. CDR3 residues: CASAPGLALEQYF. CDR3 DNA sequence: TGTGCCAGCGCTCCGGGACTAGCGCTCGAGCAGTACTTC.

The chain is built from TRBV7-9 and TRBJ2-7, with 7 bases identical to TRBD1. This CDR3 has 15 amino acids. Germline CDR1 is SEHNR and CDR2 is FQNEAQ (reference sequence). The V and J ends lost 5 bases and 6 bases, in that order; junction bases with no gene match: 13. Here the CDR3 reads CASSIDGQASFEQYF. The CDR3, as DNA: TGTGCCAGCAGCATAGACGGACAGGCCTCTTTCGAGCAGTACTTC.

This CDR3 reads CASSQEAGTADTQYF. The CDR3 bases are TGCGCCAGCAGCCAAGAAGCGGGCACAGCAGATACGCAGTATTTT. This chain links TRBV4-1 with TRBJ2-3; D is possibly TRBD2 (6 bases). The V gene's germline CDR1 is MGHRA and CDR2 YSYEKL. V lost 0 bases, J lost 4 bases, and 11 bases lay in between. CDR3 length: 15 residues.

The gene calls are TRBV19 and TRBJ2-1; TRBD2 matches 13 bases. CDR3 length: 19 amino acids. CDR1 LNHDA and CDR2 SQIVND come from the germline V gene (reference sequence). Losses at the gene ends were 3 bases for V and 4 bases for J; bases not matched to a gene: 12. The CDR3 DNA reads as TGTGCCAGTAGTATCCCTCCGACTAGCGGGAGGCCCCCATACAATGAGCAGTTCTTC. Translating gives CASSIPPTSGRPPYNEQFF.

The chain is built from TRBV4-3 and TRBJ1-2; D might be TRBD1 (5 bases). Germline CDR1 LGHNA, CDR2 YSLEER. Trimming shortened V by 0 bases and J by 6 bases, and 14 bases separated the two germline ends. The CDR3 is 15 amino acids. The CDR3 sequence is CASSQDRGREDGYTF. CDR3 DNA: TGCGCCAGCAGCCAAGATCGGGGCAGGGAGGATGGCTACACCTTC.

The chain couples TRBV6-6 to TRBJ2-7; no firm D call. Germline V gives CDR1 MNHNY, CDR2 SVGAGI (reference sequence). This CDR3 comprises 12 residues. Trimming pared 8 bases from V and 4 bases from J, leaving 12 bases between. CDR3 sequence reads: CASGSTEYEQYF. The CDR3 DNA follows: TGTGCCAGCGGGTCAACAGAATACGAGCAGTACTTC.

The rearrangement joins TRBV6-1 to TRBJ2-7; 7 bases are shared with TRBD1. The CDR3 covers 14 residues. Per germline, CDR1 MNHNS and CDR2 SASEGT. J gave up 2 bases and V 2 bases, and 3 bases lay outside the gene matches. The CDR3 DNA sequence: TGTGCCAGCAGTGAACCCGGGACAGCCTACGAGCAGTACTTC. Amino acid sequence: CASSEPGTAYEQYF.

The chain combines TRBV2 with TRBJ2-2; D is possibly TRBD2 (6 bases). V lost 3 bases, J lost 7 bases, and 15 bases lay in between. The CDR3 has 15 residues. The germline CDR1 and CDR2 sequences are SNHLY and FYNNEI. This CDR3 is CASSERDASSGELFF. The CDR3 DNA follows: TGTGCCAGCAGTGAGCGGGACGCCTCCAGCGGGGAGCTGTTTTTT. Full variable domain (outside the CDR3, taken from reference TRBV2 and TRBJ2-2): EPEVTQTPSHQVTQMGQEVILRCVPISNHLYFYWYRQILGQKVEFLVSFYNNEISEKSEIFDDQFSVERPDGSNFTLKIRSTKLEDSAMYFCASSERDASSGELFFGEGSRLTVL.

This clone appeared a single time. V is TRBV7-7 and J is TRBJ2-7, with 7 bases fitting TRBD2. Per the germline V gene, CDR1 is SSHAT and CDR2 is FNYEAQ (reference sequence). V dropped 5 bases and J dropped 3; count of bases not matched to a gene: 7. The CDR3 totals 14 residues. The CDR3 DNA reads TGTGCCAGCAGCCGGGGGAGGGGTGGCTACGAGCAGTACTTC. Residues: CASSRGRGGYEQYF.

This rearrangement joins TRBV5-1 to TRBJ2-1; possibly TRBD2 for D (5 bases). The CDR3 contains 15 residues. The germline V gene has CDR1 SGHRS and CDR2 YFSETQ. Trimming shortened V by 1 base and J by 8 bases, and 16 bases separated the two germline ends. The CDR3 nucleotides are TGCGCCAGCAGCTTGAGTTTCGGGTCAGCGGATGAGCAGTTCTTC. Its protein is CASSLSFGSADEQFF. Filled out from reference TRBV5-1 and TRBJ2-1, the complete variable domain reads KAGVTQTPRYLIKTRGQQVTLSCSPISGHRSVSWYQQTPGQGLQFLFEYFSETQRNKGNFPGRFSGRQFSNSRSEMNVSTLELGDSALYLCASSLSFGSADEQFFGPGTRLTVL.

The J gene is TRBJ2-7, the V gene TRBV7-2; unclear D gene. V was pared by 1 base and J by 10 bases, with 11 bases between. CDR1 is SGHTA, CDR2 FQGNSA, per germline. The CDR3 spans 12 residues. Here the CDR3 reads CASSLGRLGQYF. The CDR3, as DNA: TGTGCCAGCAGCTTAGGTAGGCTAGGCCAGTACTTC.

V and J are TRBV18 and TRBJ2-4, with TRBD2 as a possible D gene (5 bases). The CDR3 runs 13 residues. The V end was cut by 0 bases, the J end by 7 bases, with 7 bases between. Germline-derived CDR1 and CDR2 are KGHSH and LQKENI. The CDR3 sequence is CASSPPPGNIQYF. The CDR3 DNA follows: TGTGCCAGCTCACCACCCCCGGGGAACATTCAGTACTTC.

This chain connects TRBV30 to TRBJ2-3, with 11 bases aligning to TRBD2. The V gene end was trimmed by 3 bases and the J gene end by 4 bases; junction bases not matched to a gene: 6. This CDR3 spans 15 amino acids. CDR1 and CDR2 (germline): GTSNPN, SVGIG (reference sequence). This chain's CDR3 is CAWRRLAGSADTQYF. The CDR3 DNA sequence: TGTGCCTGGAGGCGACTAGCGGGAAGCGCAGATACGCAGTATTTT.

The rearrangement joins TRBV6-1 to TRBJ2-2; weak D call: TRBD2 (5 bases). CDR1 and CDR2 from the germline V gene are MNHNS and SASEGT. Trimming shortened V by 5 bases and J by 1 base, and 11 bases separated the two germline ends. The CDR3 spans 15 residues. In nucleotides, the CDR3 is TGTGCCAGCAGTCGTTCCGGGGTGAACACCGGGGAGCTGTTTTTT. Its protein is CASSRSGVNTGELFF.

The CDR3 spells CASSLEQASSGNTIYF. In nucleotides, the CDR3 is TGCGCCAGCAGCTTGGAGCAGGCCTCCTCTGGAAACACCATATATTTT. The chain has TRBV5-1 and TRBJ1-3; D remains unclear. Trimming left V 0 bases short and J 0 bases short, with 10 bases between. The CDR3 is 16 amino acids. The germline gives CDR1 SGHRS, CDR2 YFSETQ.

The genes are TRBV15 and TRBJ2-7; TRBD2 might be the D (5 bases). V was trimmed by 5 bases and J by 0 bases, leaving 8 bases between them. The CDR3 has 13 amino acids. CDR1 LNHNV and CDR2 YYDKDF come from the germline V gene (reference sequence). CDR3 in amino acids: CATSVGSSYEQYF. Here the CDR3 DNA reads TGTGCCACCAGCGTTGGGAGCTCCTACGAGCAGTACTTC.

This rearrangement joins TRBV5-1 to TRBJ2-4; perhaps TRBD2 as D (5 bases). Germline CDR1 SGHRS, CDR2 YFSETQ. The length of the CDR3 is 16 residues. V gave up 0 bases and J gave up 0 bases, with 10 bases separating them. CDR3 nucleotide sequence: TGCGCCAGCAGCTTGGGGACTCTTATAGCCAAAAACATTCAGTACTTC. Protein sequence: CASSLGTLIAKNIQYF. Full variable domain (rest looked up from reference TRBV5-1 and TRBJ2-4): KAGVTQTPRYLIKTRGQQVTLSCSPISGHRSVSWYQQTPGQGLQFLFEYFSETQRNKGNFPGRFSGRQFSNSRSEMNVSTLELGDSALYLCASSLGTLIAKNIQYFGAGTRLSVL.

This chain uses TRBV19 with TRBJ1-1, with 8 bases lining up with TRBD1. Per the germline V gene, CDR1 is LNHDA and CDR2 is SQIVND (reference sequence). Losses at the gene ends were 5 bases for V and 6 bases for J; bases not matched to a gene: 8. The CDR3 length is 14 residues. The CDR3 DNA is TGTGCCAGTAGTGGTACAGGGGGGAGGGCTGAAGCTTTCTTT. Protein: CASSGTGGRAEAFF.

The V call is TRBV18, the J call TRBJ1-1; D not resolved. V lost 2 bases, J lost 0 bases, and 10 bases lay in between. The CDR3 runs to 15 residues. Germline lookup yields CDR1 KGHSH and CDR2 LQKENI. The DNA of the CDR3 is TGTGCCAGCTCACCAGGGTACAGCATGAACACTGAAGCTTTCTTT. Translated, it gives CASSPGYSMNTEAFF. Complete variable domain (other parts from reference TRBV18 and TRBJ1-1): NAGVMQNPRHLVRRRGQEARLRCSPMKGHSHVYWYRQLPEEGLKFMVYLQKENIIDESGMPKERFSAEFPKEGPSILRIQQVVRGDSAAYFCASSPGYSMNTEAFFGQGTRLTVV.

The sample holds one count of this clone. Here the CDR3 reads CASSLAASSSGANVLTF. CDR3 coding DNA: TGCGCCAGCAGCTTAGCTGCTAGCAGCTCTGGGGCCAACGTCCTGACTTTC. The V call is TRBV5-1, the J call TRBJ2-6; D perhaps matches TRBD2 (5 bases). The ends were cut back, 2 bases at V and 0 bases at J, with 12 bases in the middle. The CDR3 consists of 17 residues. CDR1 is SGHRS, CDR2 YFSETQ, per germline.

This clone was recorded a few times. V usage is TRBV4-2 and J usage is TRBJ2-3; 10 nucleotides line up with TRBD2. The CDR3 extends over 18 amino acids. The germline CDR1 and CDR2 sequences are LGHNA and YNFKEQ. The trim removed 0 bases at V and 8 bases at J, leaving 14 bases unmatched. As DNA, the CDR3 is TGTGCCAGCAGCCAAGAGCTAGCGGGGGCCCGGGGATATGGTACGCAGTATTTT. Translating it yields CASSQELAGARGYGTQYF.

The rearrangement joins TRBV2 to TRBJ2-3, with D tentatively TRBD1 (5 bases). CDR3 length equals 14 residues. CDR1 is SNHLY, CDR2 FYNNEI, per germline. The V end lost 7 bases, the J end lost 0 bases, and 11 bases lay between the germline ends. The CDR3 loop is CASKGLPSTDTQYF. CDR3 coding DNA: TGTGCCAGCAAGGGGTTGCCTAGCACAGATACGCAGTATTTT.

The chain recombines TRBV10-3 with TRBJ1-4, with 8 bases matching TRBD1. V gave up 3 bases and J gave up 3 bases; unmatched junction bases: 6. The CDR3 runs 16 residues. Germline V gene data show CDR1 as ENHRY and CDR2 as SYGVKD. CDR3 region: CAISDSDRGPNEKLFF. CDR3 DNA sequence: TGTGCCATCAGTGATTCCGACAGGGGCCCTAATGAAAAACTGTTTTTT.

J is TRBJ2-5 and V is TRBV10-3; 14 nucleotides line up with TRBD2. J gave up 5 bases and V 2 bases, and 4 bases lay outside the gene matches. In germline, CDR1 is ENHRY, CDR2 SYGVKD. There are 16 residues in the CDR3. CDR3 nucleotide sequence: TGTGCCATCAGTGAGGGACTAGCGGGGGGTCGGGAGACCCAGTACTTC. This gives the protein CAISEGLAGGRETQYF.

This rearrangement joins TRBV28 to TRBJ2-7; the D is unclear. The CDR3 extends over 13 amino acids. V was cut by 4 bases and J by 5 bases, with 12 bases left in between. Germline CDR1 MDHEN, CDR2 SYDVKM. CDR3 DNA sequence: TGTGCCAGCAGTTCCCCCCGGGTCGACGAGCAGTACTTC. Translation: CASSSPRVDEQYF.

This rearrangement joins TRBV30 to TRBJ2-3; D is perhaps TRBD2 (6 bases). V dropped 1 base and J dropped 1 base, with 12 bases sitting between them. In germline, CDR1 is GTSNPN, CDR2 SVGIG (reference sequence). CDR3 length: 15 residues. The CDR3 is CAWSGGEDGTDTQYF. CDR3 coding DNA: TGTGCCTGGAGTGGCGGGGAAGACGGCACAGATACGCAGTATTTT.

The chain links TRBV13 to TRBJ1-1, with 8 bases aligning to TRBD1. Germline CDR1 and CDR2: PRHDT and FYEKMQ (reference sequence). This CDR3 spans 15 amino acids. Losses at the gene ends were 5 bases for V and 2 bases for J; bases not matched to a gene: 7. The CDR3 coding sequence is TGTGCCAGCAGCGCGACAGGGGCGACAAACACTGAAGCTTTCTTT. Protein product: CASSATGATNTEAFF.

The chain recombines TRBV29-1 with TRBJ1-2; D ambiguous. V lost 0 bases and J 7 bases, leaving 15 bases between the germline ends. Looked up from germline, CDR1 is SQVTM and CDR2 is ANQGSEA. The CDR3 contains 14 residues. The CDR3 sequence: CSVEDLVSDPGYTF. The DNA of the CDR3 is TGCAGCGTTGAAGATCTAGTGTCTGACCCTGGCTACACCTTC.

The rearrangement joins TRBV4-3 to TRBJ1-2, with D perhaps TRBD1 (6 bases). Germline V gene lookup returns CDR1 LGHNA and CDR2 YSLEER. Deletions cut 0 bases from V and 2 bases from J, with 10 bases between. The length of the CDR3 is 15 residues. This chain's CDR3 is CASSQDPGANYGYTF. The CDR3, as DNA: TGCGCCAGCAGCCAAGATCCAGGGGCGAACTATGGCTACACCTTC.

The chain links TRBV6-5 to TRBJ2-7; the match to TRBD2 covers 13 bases. Germline values: CDR1 MNHEY, CDR2 SVGAGI. This CDR3 spans 14 amino acids. Trimming removed 6 bases from V and 6 bases from J; junction bases left unmatched: 5. CDR3 protein: CASRGTSGITEQYF. The DNA of the CDR3 is TGTGCCAGCAGGGGGACTAGCGGGATAACCGAGCAGTACTTC.

This clone has a handful of counts. The J gene is TRBJ2-1, the V gene TRBV19; possible D gene TRBD1, 5 bases. In germline, CDR1 is LNHDA, CDR2 SQIVND (reference sequence). CDR3 size: 14 residues. V gave up 5 bases and J gave up 0 bases, with 8 bases separating them. The CDR3 loop is CASSQGSSYNEQFF. The DNA of the CDR3 is TGTGCCAGTAGTCAGGGAAGCTCCTACAATGAGCAGTTCTTC. The full variable domain, its missing parts supplied by reference TRBV19 and TRBJ2-1, is DGGITQSPKYLFRKEGQNVTLSCEQNLNHDAMYWYRQDPGQGLRLIYYSQIVNDFQKGDIAEGYSVSREKKESFPLTVTSAQKNPTAFYLCASSQGSSYNEQFFGPGTRLTVL.

Only a few counts were recorded for this clone. The chain links TRBV10-3 to TRBJ2-1; D is perhaps TRBD1 (6 bases). The ends were cut back, 7 bases at V and 6 bases at J, with 16 bases in the middle. Germline-derived CDR1 and CDR2 are ENHRY and SYGVKD. The CDR3 runs 14 residues. CDR3 nucleotides: TGTGCCATCACCCGGACAGTCGCAAGCAATGAGCAGTTCTTC. Its translation is CAITRTVASNEQFF.